One sample yielded the 15 T cell receptor beta chains listed below, sequenced in a study of shared clonotypes between healthy human individuals (dated by TCRdb to the early 2020s). Library generation was performed with the immunoSEQ multiplex PCR assay. Here the immuneACCESS table is served through TCRdb, limited to in-frame sequences with V and J called. Missing clones are a known gap in these copies; in checked studies unresolved V genes cover under half, and the rest lacks a known reason. The sample data list just over 2,000,000 clones, and approximately 94% of these were observed just once. The top ten hold 0.85% to 1.2% of the sample. CD8 naive samples consisted of CD45RO-negative cells that were positively selected for CCR7, yielding a CD45RA+CCR7+ population without TemRA cells. Sequences were obtained from naive CD8+ T cells sorted from blood. The sample's cell subset or site, from its label and the paper: CD45RA+CCR7+. Receptors originate from a man younger than 35 in good health.

The chain links TRBV27 to TRBJ1-1, with D possibly being TRBD1 (5 bases). V lost 8 bases and J 3 bases, leaving 19 bases between the germline ends. This CDR3 region has 15 residues. Germline V gene data show CDR1 as MNHEY and CDR2 as SMNVEV (reference sequence). The CDR3 loop is CASLPLTVIYTEAFF. In DNA, the CDR3 is TGTGCCAGCCTCCCCCTGACAGTCATCTACACTGAAGCTTTCTTT.

V is TRBV5-8 and J is TRBJ1-5, with D perhaps matching TRBD1 (6 bases). The CDR3 runs to 15 residues. Trimming left V 2 bases short and J 3 bases short, with 12 bases between. CDR1 SGHTS and CDR2 YDEGEE come from the germline V gene. This chain's CDR3 is CASSFTGSSNQPQHF. For the CDR3, the DNA is TGTGCCAGCAGCTTCACAGGGTCTTCCAATCAGCCCCAGCATTTT.

Concerning this clone: Other nucleotide sequences in the sample specify the same CDR3. The V gene is TRBV6-5, the J gene TRBJ2-7; 9 bases are a match to TRBD1. The V and J ends lost 2 bases and 3 bases, in that order; junction bases with no gene match: 2. Germline V gene sequence: CDR1 MNHEY, CDR2 SVGAGI. The CDR3 has 14 residues. CDR3: CASSYGGQGYEQYF. The CDR3 DNA reads TGTGCCAGCAGTTACGGGGGACAGGGCTACGAGCAGTACTTC.

The gene calls are TRBV2 and TRBJ1-5; perhaps TRBD1 as D (6 bases). V was clipped by 4 bases and J by 2 bases, with 9 bases between them. Germline V lookup: CDR1 SNHLY, CDR2 FYNNEI. CDR3 length: 14 residues. The CDR3 bases are TGTGCCAGCAGTGGTAACAGGGGCAATCAGCCCCAGCATTTT. Encoded protein: CASSGNRGNQPQHF.

The genes are TRBV28 and TRBJ1-2; no firm D call. The CDR3 spans 13 residues. CDR1 and CDR2 (germline): MDHEN, SYDVKM. The V end lost 4 bases, the J end lost 3 bases, and 9 bases lay between the germline ends. CDR3 nucleotide sequence: TGTGCCAGCAGTTCCGGGTCTCACTATGGCTACACCTTC. Its translation: CASSSGSHYGYTF.

The CDR3 nucleotides read TGTGCCAGCAGTCGGGGCAATCAGCCCCAGCATTTT. Its protein is CASSRGNQPQHF. The V gene is TRBV25-1, the J gene TRBJ1-5, with no clear D. The CDR3 has 12 residues. V lost 5 bases to trimming and J lost 2 bases, with 4 bases between them. Germline V CDR1 and CDR2: MGHDK, SYGVNS.

The sample holds one count of this clone. The V call is TRBV2, the J call TRBJ2-2; 7 nucleotides match TRBD1. The germline gives CDR1 SNHLY, CDR2 FYNNEI. This CDR3 is built from 13 residues. The V and J ends lost 6 bases and 6 bases, in that order; junction bases with no gene match: 4. CDR3 nucleotide sequence: TGTGCCAGCAGGCACAGGGGACCCGGGGAGCTGTTTTTT. It encodes CASRHRGPGELFF.

The chain combines TRBV7-9 with TRBJ1-1; D uncertain. V was clipped by 6 bases and J by 8 bases, with 13 bases between them. This CDR3 has 12 amino acids. Germline V gene sequence: CDR1 SEHNR, CDR2 FQNEAQ (reference sequence). DNA of the CDR3: TGTGCCAGCAGGATAGCGCGGGGAGAAGCTTTCTTT. Residues: CASRIARGEAFF.

V usage is TRBV5-8 and J usage is TRBJ1-1, with 9 bases fitting TRBD1. The CDR3 loop spans 15 amino acids. Trimming cost V 0 bases and J 3 bases; bases outside gene matches: 3. CDR1 and CDR2 (germline): SGHTS, YDEGEE. CDR3 residues: CASSLGTGDYTEAFF. CDR3 nucleotides: TGTGCCAGCAGCTTGGGGACAGGGGACTACACTGAAGCTTTCTTT.

The rearrangement joins TRBV2 to TRBJ2-2; 9 bases match TRBD2. V lost 6 bases to trimming and J lost 4 bases; unmatched junction nucleotides: 9. Germline CDR1 SNHLY, CDR2 FYNNEI. The CDR3 runs 16 residues. CDR3 nucleotide sequence: TGTGCCAGCAGAGATCTAGCGGGGCCCTCCACCGGGGAGCTGTTTTTT. It yields the protein CASRDLAGPSTGELFF.

The chain carries TRBV4-3 and TRBJ1-5; 8 positions match TRBD1. Germline trimming cut 3 bases from V and 7 bases from J; bases unmatched to any gene: 8. Germline V lookup: CDR1 LGHNA, CDR2 YSLEER. The CDR3 contains 15 residues. In DNA form, the CDR3 reads TGCGCCAGCAGCCACCCCGGGACAGGTGACCAGCCCCAGCATTTT. It encodes CASSHPGTGDQPQHF.

J is TRBJ1-4 and V is TRBV4-3; D gene unclear. V was trimmed by 0 bases and J by 4 bases, leaving 9 bases between them. Germline V gene lookup returns CDR1 LGHNA and CDR2 YSLEER. The CDR3 consists of 15 residues. The CDR3 here is CASSQETVDNEKLFF. CDR3 nucleotides: TGCGCCAGCAGCCAAGAAACGGTGGATAATGAAAAACTGTTTTTT.

The V gene is TRBV30, the J gene TRBJ2-4; D possibly matches TRBD1 or TRBD2 (7 bases each). CDR3 size: 16 residues. V was trimmed by 0 bases and J by 9 bases, leaving 21 bases between them. Germline V gives CDR1 GTSNPN, CDR2 SVGIG (reference sequence). CDR3 DNA: TGTGCCTGGAGTGTTGGGAGCGGGACCAGGGGGGGCATTCAGTACTTC. The encoded protein is CAWSVGSGTRGGIQYF.

The rearrangement links TRBV12-2 to TRBJ1-4. TRBV12-2 has pseudogene status. The CDR3 consists of 12 residues. The CDR3 DNA reads TGTGCAAGTCGCTTGGAGGGTGAAAAACTGTTTTTT. As protein: CASRLEGEKLFF.

V is TRBV5-1 and J is TRBJ2-1, with TRBD1 as a possible D gene (6 bases). From germline, CDR1 is SGHRS and CDR2 YFSETQ. V was clipped by 4 bases and J by 7 bases, with 15 bases between them. The CDR3 is made up of 14 amino acids. CDR3 nucleotides: TGCGCCAGCAGCCCGCGAGGGGGAGAGAATGAGCAGTTCTTC. It encodes CASSPRGGENEQFF.